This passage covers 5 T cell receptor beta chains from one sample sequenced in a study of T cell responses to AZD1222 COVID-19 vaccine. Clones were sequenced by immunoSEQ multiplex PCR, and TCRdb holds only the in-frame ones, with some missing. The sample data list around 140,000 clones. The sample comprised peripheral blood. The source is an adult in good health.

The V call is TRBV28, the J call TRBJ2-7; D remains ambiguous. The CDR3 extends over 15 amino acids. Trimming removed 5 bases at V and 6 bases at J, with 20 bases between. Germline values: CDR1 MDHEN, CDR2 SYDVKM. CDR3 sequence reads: CASSKGSAGHPEQYF. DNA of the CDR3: TGTGCCAGCAGTAAGGGATCGGCAGGTCACCCCGAGCAGTACTTC.

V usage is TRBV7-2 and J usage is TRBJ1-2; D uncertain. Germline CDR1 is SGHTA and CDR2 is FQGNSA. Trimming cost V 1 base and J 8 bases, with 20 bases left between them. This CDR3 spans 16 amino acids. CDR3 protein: CASSLGVGSSTGGYTF. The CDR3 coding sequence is TGTGCCAGCAGCTTAGGGGTAGGGAGCTCGACGGGAGGCTACACCTTC.

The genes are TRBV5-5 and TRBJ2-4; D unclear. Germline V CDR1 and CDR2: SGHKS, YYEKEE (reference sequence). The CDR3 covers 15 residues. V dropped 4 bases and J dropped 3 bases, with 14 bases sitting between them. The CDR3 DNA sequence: TGTGCCAGCAGCCCCCACGGTACAATCAAAAACATTCAGTACTTC. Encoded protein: CASSPHGTIKNIQYF.

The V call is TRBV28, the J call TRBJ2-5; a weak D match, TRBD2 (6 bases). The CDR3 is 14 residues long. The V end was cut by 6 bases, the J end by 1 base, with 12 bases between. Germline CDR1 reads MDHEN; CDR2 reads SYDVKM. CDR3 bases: TGTGCCAGCAGGGAAAGCGGGCTCCAAGAGACCCAGTACTTC. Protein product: CASRESGLQETQYF.

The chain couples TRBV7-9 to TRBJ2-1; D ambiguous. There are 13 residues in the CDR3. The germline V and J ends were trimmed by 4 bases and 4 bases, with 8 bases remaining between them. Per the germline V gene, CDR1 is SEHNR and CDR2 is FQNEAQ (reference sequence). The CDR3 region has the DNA TGTGCCAGCAGCTACGGGCAGTACAATGAGCAGTTCTTC. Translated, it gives CASSYGQYNEQFF.